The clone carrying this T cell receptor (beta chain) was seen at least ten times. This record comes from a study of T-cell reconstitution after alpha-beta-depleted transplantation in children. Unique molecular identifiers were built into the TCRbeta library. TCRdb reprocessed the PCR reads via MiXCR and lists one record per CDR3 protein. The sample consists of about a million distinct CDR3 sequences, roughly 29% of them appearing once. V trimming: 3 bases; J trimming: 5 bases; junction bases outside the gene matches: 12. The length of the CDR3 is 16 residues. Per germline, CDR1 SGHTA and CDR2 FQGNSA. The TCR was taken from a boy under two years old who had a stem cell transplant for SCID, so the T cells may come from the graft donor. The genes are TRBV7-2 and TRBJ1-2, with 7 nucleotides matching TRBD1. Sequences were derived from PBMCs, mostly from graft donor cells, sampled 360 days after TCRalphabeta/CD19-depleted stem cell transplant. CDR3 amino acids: CASSFRADRVIYGYTF. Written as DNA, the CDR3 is TGTGCCAGCAGCTTCCGAGCAGACAGGGTGATATATGGCTACACCTTC. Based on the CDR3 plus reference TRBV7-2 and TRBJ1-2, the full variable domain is GAGVSQSPSNKVTEKGKDVELRCDPISGHTALYWYRQSLGQGLEFLIYFQGNSAPDKSGLPSDRFSAERTGGSVSTLTIQRTQQEDSAVYLCASSFRADRVIYGYTFGSGTRLTVV.